This T cell receptor (beta chain) was documented in a study of beta chain features in type 1 diabetes. The entirety of the isolated RNA underwent reverse transcription, so expressed TCRB transcripts were sequenced. The method was immunoSEQ multiplex PCR; TCRdb's version includes in-frame clones alone and lacks a portion of them. In the table there are just over 600,000 clones, 15% to 18% of which are singletons. Sample: naive CD4+ T cells from blood. The source of this sequence is a man between 18 and 29 years old in good health.

CDR3 loop: CASRESLAVNEQFF. CDR3 in DNA: TGTGCCAGCAGGGAAAGTCTAGCGGTTAATGAGCAGTTCTTC. The rearrangement joins TRBV6-1 to TRBJ2-1; 7 positions match TRBD2. The length of the CDR3 is 14 residues. The ends lost 6 bases at V and 7 bases at J; junction bases unmatched: 9. Germline CDR1 reads MNHNS; CDR2 reads SASEGT.